This TCR beta chain was recorded in a study of OX40 agonist ivuxolimab in advanced cancers. On the study more broadly: In three patients, partial responses were observed, one with hepatocellular carcinoma and two with cutaneous melanoma.

Germline V gene sequence: CDR1 GTSNPN, CDR2 SVGIG (reference sequence). This CDR3 contains 19 residues. V lost 4 bases and J lost 7; bases outside the gene matches: 18. In regard to this clone: The antigen is unknown.

Libraries were prepared by immunoSEQ multiplex PCR; TCRdb keeps only in-frame clonotypes and omits some of them. Among 80,000 or so clones listed, just under 95% were seen once. Study findings and constraints: Mean expanded clone counts were higher in CD8+ than CD4+ T cells. Some patients who did not respond also had low normalized T-cell clonal expansion.

Sequenced here: CD4+ or CD8+ T cells sorted from blood, sampled in a trial of the OX40 agonist ivuxolimab. The chain has TRBV30 and TRBJ2-1; 14 bases fit TRBD2. This clonotype was sampled from an adult with an advanced solid tumor such as melanoma, head and neck, liver or kidney cancer. The CDR3 spells CAWTVGARTSGRQYNEQFF. CDR3 DNA: TGTGCCTGGACGGTTGGCGCCAGGACTAGCGGGAGGCAGTATAATGAGCAGTTCTTC.